These 25 T cell receptor beta chains share one sample of origin, sequenced in a study of blood T cell repertoires in COVID-19. Sequencing was performed with immunoSEQ multiplex PCR; in TCRdb, only in-frame clones are kept and a portion is missing. Of just over 300,000 clones listed, around 91% were seen once; the top ten hold around a tenth. The sequencing sample was made of PBMCs or T cells enriched from blood (not recorded which). Receptor source: a woman aged 40-49 years who had recovered from COVID-19.

The chain combines TRBV21-1 with TRBJ2-4; the table's D call TRBD1 went unverified against the DNA. TRBV21-1 is a pseudogene. The CDR3 is 16 amino acids. This CDR3 is CASSKTGTYNKNIQYF. In DNA form, the CDR3 reads TGTGCCAGCAGCAAGACAGGGACATACAACAAAAACATTCAGTACTTC.

The chain links TRBV30 to TRBJ2-3; TRBD2 agrees at 7 bases. The V gene's germline CDR1 is GTSNPN and CDR2 SVGIG (reference sequence). CDR3 length equals 16 residues. Trimming cost V 2 bases and J 0 bases; bases outside gene matches: 8. The CDR3 spells CAWSPLGGISTDTQYF. Here the CDR3 DNA reads TGTGCCTGGAGTCCACTGGGAGGGATAAGCACAGATACGCAGTATTTT.

The chain joins TRBV15 to TRBJ2-1; D is possibly TRBD2 (7 bases). This CDR3 contains 14 residues. V was cut by 7 bases and J by 0 bases, with 10 bases left in between. Germline lookup yields CDR1 LNHNV and CDR2 YYDKDF (reference sequence). CDR3 bases: TGTGCCACCACGGGGGGCAGCTCCTACAATGAGCAGTTCTTC. This codes for CATTGGSSYNEQFF.

This chain joins TRBV9 and TRBJ2-1, with TRBD2 identical over 11 bases. With 0 bases clipped from V and 6 bases from J, the junction kept 5 bases outside the gene matches. Germline V gene lookup returns CDR1 SGDLS and CDR2 YYNGEE. The CDR3 length is 16 residues. The CDR3 spells CASSVDGSGRGNEQFF. The CDR3, as DNA: TGTGCCAGCAGCGTAGACGGTAGCGGGAGGGGCAATGAGCAGTTCTTC.

The chain recombines TRBV11-3 with TRBJ1-1; maybe TRBD1 (5 bases). The CDR3 has 15 amino acids. The V end lost 4 bases, the J end lost 0 bases, and 12 bases lay between the germline ends. CDR1 is SGHNT, CDR2 YENEEA, per germline. The CDR3 coding sequence is TGTGCCAGCAGCTACCCGGGGGTGATGAACACTGAAGCTTTCTTT. Encoded protein: CASSYPGVMNTEAFF.

The chain recombines TRBV7-2 with TRBJ2-3; 7 nucleotides agree with TRBD2. V shed 0 bases, J shed 1 base, and the junction held 10 bases outside the gene matches. The CDR3 is 18 amino acids. Per the germline V gene, CDR1 is SGHTA and CDR2 is FQGNSA. The CDR3 is CASSLAVWGGARTDTQYF. The CDR3 DNA follows: TGTGCCAGCAGCTTAGCGGTCTGGGGGGGTGCCCGCACAGATACGCAGTATTTT.

V usage is TRBV7-9 and J usage is TRBJ2-5; 8 nucleotides align to TRBD2. CDR3 length: 13 residues. The V gene end was trimmed by 3 bases and the J gene end by 4 bases; junction bases not matched to a gene: 1. CDR1 and CDR2 from the germline V gene are SEHNR and FQNEAQ (reference sequence). CDR3 bases: TGTGCCAGCAGCTTCCGGGGGGGAGAGACCCAGTACTTC. Amino acid sequence: CASSFRGGETQYF.

This sequence joins TRBV7-8 and TRBJ2-5, with TRBD1 identical over 11 bases. J was trimmed by 5 bases and V by 1 base; bases with no gene match: 6. The CDR3 is 16 amino acids. Germline values: CDR1 SGHVS, CDR2 FQNEAQ. CDR3 region: CASSLDLDRGLETQYF. CDR3 nucleotides: TGTGCCAGCAGCTTAGATCTGGACAGGGGGCTTGAGACCCAGTACTTC.

V usage is TRBV11-3 and J usage is TRBJ1-1, with D unclear. The CDR3 covers 13 residues. With 4 bases removed from V and 1 base from J, the gap between germline ends came to 7 bases. Germline V gives CDR1 SGHNT, CDR2 YENEEA. CDR3 loop: CASSSQANTEAFF. The CDR3, as DNA: TGTGCCAGCAGCTCTCAGGCGAACACTGAAGCTTTCTTT. The whole variable domain, filled in from reference TRBV11-3 and TRBJ1-1, reads EAGVVQSPRYKIIEKKQPVAFWCNPISGHNTLYWYLQNLGQGPELLIRYENEEAVDDSQLPKDRFSAERLKGVDSTLKIQPAELGDSAVYLCASSSQANTEAFFGQGTRLTVV.

The rearrangement joins TRBV3-1 (or the pseudogene TRBV3-2) to TRBJ2-1, with D perhaps TRBD2 (6 bases). Germline-derived CDR1 and CDR2 are LGHDT and YNNKEL (reference sequence). Trimming took 4 bases from V and 4 from J, leaving 17 bases between them. This CDR3 comprises 16 residues. This CDR3 reads CASSPQMVADYNEQFF. CDR3 DNA: TGTGCCAGCAGCCCCCAAATGGTAGCGGATTACAATGAGCAGTTCTTC.

The chain uses TRBV24-1 and TRBJ2-5, with D perhaps matching TRBD2 (6 bases). V lost 9 bases, J lost 5 bases, and 15 bases lay in between. Germline CDR1 KGHDR, CDR2 SFDVKD. This CDR3 spans 13 amino acids. CDR3 region: CATGRAGTETQYF. The CDR3 DNA follows: TGTGCCACCGGCAGGGCGGGGACTGAGACCCAGTACTTC.

The V call is TRBV7-9, the J call TRBJ2-3; D is undetermined. Per germline, CDR1 SEHNR and CDR2 FQNEAQ (reference sequence). CDR3 length equals 16 residues. Trimming removed 6 bases at V and 0 bases at J, with 16 bases between. In DNA form, the CDR3 reads TGTGCCAGCAGTTCCCCACTACTCCTAAGCACAGATACGCAGTATTTT. Translated, it gives CASSSPLLLSTDTQYF.

V gene TRBV7-9 combines with J gene TRBJ1-1; D remains ambiguous. CDR3 length: 14 residues. The germline gives CDR1 SEHNR, CDR2 FQNEAQ (reference sequence). Trimming shortened V by 1 base and J by 4 bases, and 10 bases separated the two germline ends. The CDR3 region has the DNA TGTGCCAGCAGCTTAGTGGGCGGGGTCACTGAAGCTTTCTTT. This translates into CASSLVGGVTEAFF. Filled out from reference TRBV7-9 and TRBJ1-1, the complete variable domain reads DTGVSQNPRHKITKRGQNVTFRCDPISEHNRLYWYRQTLGQGPEFLTYFQNEAQLEKSRLLSDRFSAERPKGSFSTLEIQRTEQGDSAMYLCASSLVGGVTEAFFGQGTRLTVV.

This sequence joins TRBV6-2 or TRBV6-3 and TRBJ1-1; possibly TRBD1 for D (6 bases). The germline V gene encodes CDR1 MNHEY and CDR2 SVGEGT. The CDR3 is made up of 16 amino acids. Trimming took 2 bases from V and 3 from J, leaving 16 bases between them. Here the CDR3 reads CASSYPGGAGDTEAFF. The CDR3 bases are TGTGCCAGCAGTTACCCTGGGGGGGCAGGAGACACTGAAGCTTTCTTT.

The V gene is TRBV7-8, the J gene TRBJ2-3, with TRBD2 identical over 9 bases. V was pared by 2 bases and J by 4 bases, with 7 bases of the junction left unmatched. The CDR3 totals 16 residues. From germline, CDR1 is SGHVS and CDR2 FQNEAQ. The CDR3: CASSLKVSGSPDTQYF. CDR3 DNA: TGTGCCAGCAGCTTAAAGGTTAGCGGGAGCCCAGATACGCAGTATTTT.

The V and J genes are TRBV3-1 (or the pseudogene TRBV3-2) and TRBJ1-4; 7 bases are shared with TRBD1. There are 16 residues in the CDR3. V gave up 6 bases and J gave up 2 bases; unmatched junction bases: 9. The germline V gene has CDR1 LGHDT and CDR2 YNNKEL (reference sequence). CDR3 nucleotides: TGTGCCAGCAGTCTCAGGGGGGAAGGCACTAATGAAAAACTGTTTTTT. Translation gives CASSLRGEGTNEKLFF.

This chain joins TRBV18 and TRBJ1-3; D call uncertain. Trimming removed 5 bases from V and 3 bases from J, with 14 bases in between. Looked up from germline, CDR1 is KGHSH and CDR2 is LQKENI. This CDR3 comprises 15 residues. CDR3 bases: TGTGCCAGCTCAAGCATGGAGGGCGATGGAAACACCATATATTTT. The encoded protein is CASSSMEGDGNTIYF.

The chain joins TRBV4-1 to TRBJ2-5; D unresolved. V was shortened by 0 bases and J by 5 bases, with 7 bases between the two germline ends. Germline assignment: CDR1 MGHRA and CDR2 YSYEKL. The CDR3 is made up of 13 amino acids. CDR3 nucleotide sequence: TGCGCCAGCAGCCAAGATCCGGTGGAGACCCAGTACTTC. Its translation is CASSQDPVETQYF.

The chain links TRBV11-3 to TRBJ2-2, with D tentatively TRBD2 (5 bases). From germline, CDR1 is SGHNT and CDR2 YENEEA. V dropped 5 bases and J dropped 1 base, with 14 bases sitting between them. The CDR3 covers 16 residues. CDR3 amino acids: CASSPSRGGNTGELFF. Here the CDR3 DNA reads TGTGCCAGCAGCCCGTCCCGGGGTGGGAACACCGGGGAGCTGTTTTTT.

V gene TRBV2 combines with J gene TRBJ1-3; D is possibly TRBD1 (6 bases). The CDR3 has 14 amino acids. The germline V gene has CDR1 SNHLY and CDR2 FYNNEI. V shed 6 bases and J shed 0 bases, with 9 bases lying between them. This chain's CDR3 is CASRGQISGNTIYF. The CDR3 nucleotides are TGTGCCAGCAGGGGACAAATCTCTGGAAACACCATATATTTT.

This clone was found once. The chain joins TRBV4-2 to TRBJ2-3; 13 bases match TRBD2. V lost 0 bases to trimming and J lost 5 bases; unmatched junction nucleotides: 5. Germline CDR1 is LGHNA and CDR2 is YNFKEQ. This CDR3 contains 17 residues. Here the CDR3 reads CASSQDPGLAGVDTQYF. Written as DNA, the CDR3 is TGTGCCAGCAGCCAAGATCCAGGACTAGCGGGAGTAGATACGCAGTATTTT.

This chain connects TRBV3-1 (or the pseudogene TRBV3-2) to TRBJ2-5, with D perhaps TRBD1 (6 bases). The CDR3 is made up of 15 amino acids. Germline assignment: CDR1 LGHDT and CDR2 YNNKEL (reference sequence). Trimming removed 4 bases at V and 1 base at J, with 13 bases between. The CDR3 is CASSLKGELQETQYF. DNA of the CDR3: TGTGCCAGCAGCCTCAAGGGGGAGCTCCAAGAGACCCAGTACTTC.

This clone was observed a single time. The gene calls are TRBV7-6 and TRBJ2-5; D is ambiguous. Trimming pared 5 bases from V and 4 bases from J, leaving 5 bases between. The germline gives CDR1 SGHVS, CDR2 FNYEAQ. The CDR3 sequence is 11 residues long. The CDR3 DNA reads as TGTGCCAGCAGCAAGCGAGAGACCCAGTACTTC. Its protein is CASSKRETQYF.

The V and J genes are TRBV15 and TRBJ2-3; TRBD1 aligns across 8 bases. The length of the CDR3 is 13 residues. The trim removed 3 bases at V and 6 bases at J, leaving 2 bases unmatched. Germline V gene sequence: CDR1 LNHNV, CDR2 YYDKDF (reference sequence). CDR3 DNA: TGTGCCACCAGCAGGGACAGGGTGGATACGCAGTATTTT. This codes for CATSRDRVDTQYF.

This chain uses TRBV10-1 with TRBJ2-1; 8 bases match TRBD2. The CDR3 length is 15 residues. Germline V gene data show CDR1 as WNHNN and CDR2 as SYGVQD (reference sequence). V gave up 0 bases and J gave up 7 bases; unmatched junction bases: 5. The chain's CDR3 is CASSESRAGANEQFF. The CDR3 nucleotides are TGCGCCAGCAGTGAGTCTCGAGCGGGGGCGAATGAGCAGTTCTTC.